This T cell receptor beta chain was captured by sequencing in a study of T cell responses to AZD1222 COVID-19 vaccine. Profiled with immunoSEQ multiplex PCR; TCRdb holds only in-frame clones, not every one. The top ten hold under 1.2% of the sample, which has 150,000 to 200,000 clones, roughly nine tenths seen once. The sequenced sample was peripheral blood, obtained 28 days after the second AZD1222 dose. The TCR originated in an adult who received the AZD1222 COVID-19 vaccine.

The CDR3: CASSSQGDLRKLFF. The CDR3 DNA is TGTGCCAGCAGCTCTCAGGGAGACCTCCGGAAACTGTTTTTT. The rearrangement uses TRBV11-2 and TRBJ1-4; tentative D call: TRBD1 (5 bases). The CDR3 is 14 residues long. V was shortened by 4 bases and J by 11 bases, with 17 bases between the two germline ends. The germline V gene encodes CDR1 SGHAT and CDR2 FQNNGV.